This T cell receptor (beta chain) was observed in a study of Graves' ophthalmopathy and Graves' hyperthyroidism. In this cohort's terms, stable hyperthyroidism meant no ophthalmopathy by 18 months of follow-up. Diagnostic conclusions were grounded in clinical symptoms, serum thyroxine, TRAb, thyroid ultrasound and orbital computed tomography. The authors isolated PBMCs from 8 to 10 ml of fresh peripheral blood. A few counts support this clonotype. TCR beta CDR3 regions were amplified from RNA transcripts. The first round was an RT-PCR with HTBI primers, and the second round was a multiplex PCR. TCRdb used MiXCR to reprocess the multiplex PCR reads, holding one entry per CDR3 protein. The sample has roughly 410,000 distinct CDR3 sequences, less than 20% seen once. The sample taken for sequencing was peripheral blood. This TCR was sampled from a woman aged 18-29 years with stable Graves' hyperthyroidism.

CDR3 sequence: CASSGGTGEGPQHF. The CDR3 bases are TGCGCCAGCAGCGGGGGGACAGGCGAGGGGCCCCAGCATTTT. This chain uses TRBV5-1 with TRBJ1-5, with 8 nucleotides matching TRBD1. Trimming took 4 bases from V and 9 from J; bases not matched to a gene: 9. Germline V CDR1 and CDR2: SGHRS, YFSETQ. This CDR3 comprises 14 residues.